These 5 T cell receptor beta chains came from one sample sequenced in a study of shared clonotypes between healthy human individuals. Produced via immunoSEQ multiplex PCR; TCRdb's table is partial and in-frame only. Altogether roughly 770,000 clones are present, 95% to 97% being singletons, with the ten largest covering about 0.25%. Naive CD8 cells lacked CD45RO, underwent positive selection for CCR7 and left out terminally differentiated effector memory CD45RA+ cells. The source material was naive CD8+ T cells sorted from blood. The receptors derive from a man aged 30-40 years in good health.

The rearrangement joins TRBV13 to TRBJ1-1; D is undetermined. CDR3 length: 13 residues. CDR1 and CDR2 (germline): PRHDT, FYEKMQ (reference sequence). Trimming removed 1 base from V and 1 base from J, with 4 bases in between. In DNA form, the CDR3 reads TGTGCCAGCAGCTTAGACAGGAACACTGAAGCTTTCTTT. Translating it yields CASSLDRNTEAFF. The variable domain in full, completed from reference TRBV13 and TRBJ1-1, reads AAGVIQSPRHLIKEKRETATLKCYPIPRHDTVYWYQQGPGQDPQFLISFYEKMQSDKGSIPDRFSAQQFSDYHSELNMSSLELGDSALYFCASSLDRNTEAFFGQGTRLTVV.

The CDR3 sequence is CSARLAGFYEQYF. Here the CDR3 DNA reads TGCAGCGCCCGACTAGCGGGATTCTACGAGCAGTACTTC. J is TRBJ2-7 and V is TRBV29-1, with TRBD2 matching 11 bases. In germline, CDR1 is SQVTM, CDR2 ANQGSEA. V shed 7 bases, J shed 3 bases, and the junction held 5 bases outside the gene matches. CDR3 length: 13 residues.

The J gene is TRBJ1-5, the V gene TRBV15, with 8 positions matching TRBD1. The CDR3 consists of 16 residues. Germline lookup yields CDR1 LNHNV and CDR2 YYDKDF (reference sequence). With V trimmed by 3 bases and J by 7 bases, 11 bases remained unmatched. CDR3 nucleotide sequence: TGTGCCACCAGCAGCGAGGCAGGGGGCCATTCGCAGCCCCAGCATTTT. The encoded protein is CATSSEAGGHSQPQHF. Full variable domain (rest looked up from reference TRBV15 and TRBJ1-5): DAMVIQNPRYQVTQFGKPVTLSCSQTLNHNVMYWYQQKSSQAPKLLFHYYDKDFNNEADTPDNFQSRRPNTSFCFLDIRSPGLGDTAMYLCATSSEAGGHSQPQHFGDGTRLSIL.

The chain combines TRBV30 with TRBJ1-2; D is ambiguous. This CDR3 region has 10 residues. V lost 3 bases, J lost 5 bases, and 4 bases lay in between. Germline CDR1 reads GTSNPN; CDR2 reads SVGIG (reference sequence). The CDR3 DNA is TGTGCCTGGAGCCAGTATGGCTACACCTTC. It encodes CAWSQYGYTF.

The chain joins TRBV21-1 to TRBJ2-7; whether TRBD2, the table's D call, matches the DNA was not checked. TRBV21-1 is a documented pseudogene. CDR3 size: 14 residues. The CDR3 is CASSSCGSGYEQYF. The DNA of the CDR3 is TGTGCCAGCAGCTCTTGCGGGTCAGGCTACGAGCAGTACTTC.